This TCR beta chain came from a study of human T cells and chemical hapten exposure. About the study: DPC (0.01%) was patch tested on the upper back and read at 6 days. TCR yield per sample varied, mainly due to pooled library volumes.

General observations from the study: Alopecia was present in the donors, so their immune response may differ from healthy people's.

The time point denotes: patch test 1, 2 weeks after DPC sensitization. Treatment denoted: therapeutic diphenylcyclopropenone sensitization with weekly scalp DPC. The CDR3 extends over 16 amino acids. With 4 bases removed from V and 2 bases from J, the gap between germline ends came to 15 bases. TCRdb re-called the RACE reads through MiXCR, storing one row per CDR3 protein. The sample contains roughly 360,000 distinct CDR3 sequences, roughly 5% of which appear only once. This clonotype was recorded at least ten times. Its antigen is unknown. The source material was whole blood, sampled in connection with sensitization to the hapten diphenylcyclopropenone (DPC). This clonotype originated in a woman aged 45 to 65 with alopecia areata. Some clones in this sample may be carry-over from other donors' samples. V is TRBV12-3 or TRBV12-4 and J is TRBJ1-5; TRBD1 might be the D (6 bases). The CDR3 is CASSSGGHIGNQPQHF. CDR3 DNA: TGTGCCAGCAGTTCCGGGGGGCATATCGGCAATCAGCCCCAGCATTTT.